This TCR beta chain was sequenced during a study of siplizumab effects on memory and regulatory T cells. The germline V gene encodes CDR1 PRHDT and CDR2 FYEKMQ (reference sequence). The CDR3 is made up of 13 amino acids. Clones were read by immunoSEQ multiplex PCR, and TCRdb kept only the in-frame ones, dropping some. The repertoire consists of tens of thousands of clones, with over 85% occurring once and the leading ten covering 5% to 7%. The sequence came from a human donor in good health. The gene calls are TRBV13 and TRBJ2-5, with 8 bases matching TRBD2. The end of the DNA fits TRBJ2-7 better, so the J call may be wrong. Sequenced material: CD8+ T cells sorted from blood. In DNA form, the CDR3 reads TGTGCCAGCAGCCCGGGACTAGATTACGAGCAGTACTTC. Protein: CASSPGLDYEQYF.